Listed below are T cell receptor beta chains from one sample, sequenced in a study of cytomegalovirus exposure and HLA in healthy donors. Generated by immunoSEQ multiplex PCR, the TCRdb table keeps only in-frame clones and is missing some. The sample gives about 120,000 clones, roughly three quarters of which show up once; more than 10% is in the top ten. Sequencing was performed on PBMCs. Receptor source: a woman in her 40s in good health and CMV-seropositive. The CDR3 runs from the conserved cysteine through the conserved F or W. A D gene is named only where the DNA matches it firmly. A clone size is listed for some rows: how often the clone was seen (once, few, many), or a class if it is expanded.

cdr3_aa: CAWNGGVGRLVDTIYF; cdr3_nt: TGTGCCTGGAATGGGGGGGTCGGGCGTCTTGTGGACACCATATATTTT; clone_size: -; v_call: TRBV30; j_call: TRBJ1-3; d_call: -
cdr3_aa: CASSPGGMNYGYTF; cdr3_nt: TGTGCCAGCAGCCCGGGGGGAATGAACTATGGCTACACCTTC; clone_size: -; v_call: TRBV7-3; j_call: TRBJ1-2; d_call: -
cdr3_aa: CATSRDRAYGYTF; cdr3_nt: TGTGCCACCAGCAGAGACCGCGCGTATGGCTACACCTTC; clone_size: -; v_call: TRBV15; j_call: TRBJ1-2; d_call: -
cdr3_aa: CASSLEGVPYEQYF; cdr3_nt: TGTGCCAGCAGCTTGGAGGGAGTCCCCTACGAGCAGTACTTC; clone_size: -; v_call: TRBV5-4; j_call: TRBJ2-7; d_call: -
cdr3_aa: CASSESGQGGSPLHF; cdr3_nt: TGTGCCAGCAGTGAATCGGGACAGGGTGGGTCACCCCTCCACTTT; clone_size: -; v_call: TRBV6-4; j_call: TRBJ1-6; d_call: TRBD1
cdr3_aa: CASTRPGGNEQFF; cdr3_nt: TGTGCCTCGACCCGCCCGGGGGGCAATGAGCAGTTCTTC; clone_size: -; v_call: TRBV30; j_call: TRBJ2-1; d_call: TRBD2
cdr3_aa: CASSVGDGYTF; cdr3_nt: TGTGCCAGCAGCGTCGGGGATGGCTACACCTTC; clone_size: few; v_call: TRBV9; j_call: TRBJ1-2; d_call: -
cdr3_aa: CASSFSWNTEAFF; cdr3_nt: TGTGCCAGCAGTTTTTCTTGGAACACTGAAGCTTTCTTT; clone_size: -; v_call: TRBV27; j_call: TRBJ1-1; d_call: -
cdr3_aa: CASSFGRKAIHSGANVLTF; cdr3_nt: TGTGCCAGCAGCTTTGGGAGGAAGGCCATCCACTCTGGGGCCAACGTCCTGACTTTC; clone_size: -; v_call: TRBV7-8; j_call: TRBJ2-6; d_call: -
cdr3_aa: CASSLGVSEKLFF; cdr3_nt: TGTGCCAGCAGCTTGGGCGTAAGTGAAAAACTGTTTTTT; clone_size: -; v_call: TRBV5-5; j_call: TRBJ1-4; d_call: -
cdr3_aa: CASSWGAGGNQPQHF; cdr3_nt: TGTGCCAGCAGCTGGGGAGCGGGTGGCAATCAGCCCCAGCATTTT; clone_size: -; v_call: TRBV7-2; j_call: TRBJ1-5; d_call: -
cdr3_aa: CASSPDSRSYEQYF; cdr3_nt: TGCGCCAGCAGCCCGGACAGCCGATCCTACGAGCAGTACTTC; clone_size: -; v_call: TRBV5-1; j_call: TRBJ2-7; d_call: -
cdr3_aa: CAWSSIGGQGAQQYF; cdr3_nt: TGTGCCTGGAGTTCGATCGGGGGCCAGGGGGCTCAGCAGTACTTC; clone_size: few; v_call: TRBV30; j_call: TRBJ2-7; d_call: TRBD1
cdr3_aa: CASEYRGGRDGYTF; cdr3_nt: TGTGCCAGTGAGTACAGAGGAGGCCGGGATGGCTACACCTTC; clone_size: -; v_call: TRBV19; j_call: TRBJ1-2; d_call: -
cdr3_aa: CASSRDTNYGYTF; cdr3_nt: TGTGCCAGCTCACGGGACACTAACTATGGCTACACCTTC; clone_size: -; v_call: TRBV18; j_call: TRBJ1-2; d_call: -
cdr3_aa: CASSQESGRGVSSYNEQFF; cdr3_nt: TGCGCCAGCAGCCAAGAAAGTGGGCGGGGGGTGAGCTCCTACAATGAGCAGTTCTTC; clone_size: -; v_call: TRBV4-1; j_call: TRBJ2-1; d_call: TRBD2
cdr3_aa: CASSLAGQTNEKLFF; cdr3_nt: TGCGCCAGCAGCTTGGCCGGACAGACTAATGAAAAACTGTTTTTT; clone_size: -; v_call: TRBV5-1; j_call: TRBJ1-4; d_call: -
cdr3_aa: CASSSPDRGPGELFF; cdr3_nt: TGTGCCAGCAGCTCACCGGACAGGGGGCCCGGGGAGCTGTTTTTT; clone_size: -; v_call: TRBV5-6; j_call: TRBJ2-2; d_call: TRBD1
cdr3_aa: CASSPDQVQGGYTF; cdr3_nt: TGTGCCAGCTCACCTGACCAGGTCCAGGGTGGCTACACCTTC; clone_size: -; v_call: TRBV18; j_call: TRBJ1-2; d_call: -
cdr3_aa: CASGWGTGVADTQYF; cdr3_nt: TGTGCTAGTGGTTGGGGGACAGGGGTAGCAGATACGCAGTATTTT; clone_size: -; v_call: TRBV12-5; j_call: TRBJ2-3; d_call: TRBD1
cdr3_aa: CASPPGGSNYLTDTQYF; cdr3_nt: TGTGCCAGCCCCCCAGGGGGGTCCAACTACCTCACAGATACGCAGTATTTT; clone_size: -; v_call: TRBV7-9; j_call: TRBJ2-3; d_call: -
cdr3_aa: CASSFRGGYGYTF; cdr3_nt: TGTGCCAGCAGTTTCAGAGGGGGCTATGGCTACACCTTC; clone_size: -; v_call: TRBV27; j_call: TRBJ1-2; d_call: -
cdr3_aa: CASSLNGLSGNTIYF; cdr3_nt: TGCGCCAGCAGCTTGAATGGACTCTCTGGAAACACCATATATTTT; clone_size: -; v_call: TRBV5-1; j_call: TRBJ1-3; d_call: -
cdr3_aa: CASILDRASYGYTF; cdr3_nt: TGTGCCAGCATCCTGGACAGGGCGAGCTATGGCTACACCTTC; clone_size: -; v_call: TRBV28; j_call: TRBJ1-2; d_call: TRBD1
cdr3_aa: CASSRSMNTEAFF; cdr3_nt: TGTGCCAGCAGCCGATCTATGAACACTGAAGCTTTCTTT; clone_size: -; v_call: TRBV11-1; j_call: TRBJ1-1; d_call: -
cdr3_aa: CASTGAGTYEQYF; cdr3_nt: TGTGCCTCAACAGGGGCGGGGACCTACGAGCAGTACTTC; clone_size: -; v_call: TRBV10-3; j_call: TRBJ2-7; d_call: -
cdr3_aa: CASSHDRVDGELFF; cdr3_nt: TGTGCCAGCAGCCATGACAGGGTCGACGGGGAGCTGTTTTTT; clone_size: -; v_call: TRBV14; j_call: TRBJ2-2; d_call: TRBD1
cdr3_aa: CASSRGHNEQFF; cdr3_nt: TGTGCCAGTAGTAGGGGCCACAATGAGCAGTTCTTC; clone_size: -; v_call: TRBV19; j_call: TRBJ2-1; d_call: -
cdr3_aa: CASSQGLGQTTQETQYF; cdr3_nt: TGCGCCAGCAGCCAGGGTTTGGGACAGACGACCCAAGAGACCCAGTACTTC; clone_size: few; v_call: TRBV4-1; j_call: TRBJ2-5; d_call: TRBD1
cdr3_aa: CASSLRFPGTVLNTEAFF; cdr3_nt: TGCGCCAGCAGCCTACGTTTTCCCGGGACAGTTTTGAACACTGAAGCTTTCTTT; clone_size: -; v_call: TRBV5-1; j_call: TRBJ1-1; d_call: TRBD1
cdr3_aa: CASSARDRGSYEQYF; cdr3_nt: TGTGCCAGCAGCGCCCGGGACAGGGGCTCCTACGAGCAGTACTTC; clone_size: -; v_call: TRBV13; j_call: TRBJ2-7; d_call: TRBD1
cdr3_aa: CASSAGLTGLQPQHF; cdr3_nt: TGTGCCAGCAGTGCGGGATTGACAGGGCTTCAGCCCCAGCATTTT; clone_size: -; v_call: TRBV2; j_call: TRBJ1-5; d_call: TRBD1
cdr3_aa: CSVRENSNQPQHF; cdr3_nt: TGCAGCGTCCGGGAGAATAGCAATCAGCCCCAGCATTTT; clone_size: -; v_call: TRBV29-1; j_call: TRBJ1-5; d_call: -
cdr3_aa: CASSQKGTGLGTGELFF; cdr3_nt: TGTGCCAGTAGTCAAAAGGGGACAGGGCTTGGGACCGGGGAGCTGTTTTTT; clone_size: -; v_call: TRBV19; j_call: TRBJ2-2; d_call: TRBD1
cdr3_aa: CASSLSPGRETQYF; cdr3_nt: TGCGCCAGCAGCTTGTCGCCAGGGCGAGAGACCCAGTACTTC; clone_size: -; v_call: TRBV5-1; j_call: TRBJ2-5; d_call: -
cdr3_aa: CAVGTLRENGYTF; cdr3_nt: TGTGCCGTTGGAACGTTGCGGGAGAATGGCTACACCTTC; clone_size: -; v_call: TRBV6-1; j_call: TRBJ1-2; d_call: -
cdr3_aa: CASSPQGALNTGELFF; cdr3_nt: TGTGCCAGCAGCCCCCAGGGGGCTCTTAACACCGGGGAGCTGTTTTTT; clone_size: -; v_call: TRBV9; j_call: TRBJ2-2; d_call: TRBD1
cdr3_aa: CASCGSGNTIYF; cdr3_nt: TGTGCCAGCTGCGGGTCCGGAAACACCATATATTTT; clone_size: -; v_call: TRBV2; j_call: TRBJ1-3; d_call: -
cdr3_aa: CASSPIVGGREKLFF; cdr3_nt: TGTGCCAGCAGTCCTATCGTCGGGGGAAGAGAAAAACTGTTTTTT; clone_size: -; v_call: TRBV2; j_call: TRBJ1-4; d_call: -
cdr3_aa: CASSAGTPNNQPQHF; cdr3_nt: TGTGCCAGCAGCGCCGGGACACCAAACAATCAGCCCCAGCATTTT; clone_size: few; v_call: TRBV9; j_call: TRBJ1-5; d_call: -
cdr3_aa: CASSLGLAGRYEQYF; cdr3_nt: TGTGCCAGCAGCTTGGGACTAGCGGGGCGGTATGAGCAGTACTTC; clone_size: -; v_call: TRBV9; j_call: TRBJ2-7; d_call: TRBD2
cdr3_aa: CASSPNNPTTGGGTEAFF; cdr3_nt: TGTGCCAGCTCACCAAATAACCCGACTACAGGGGGAGGCACTGAAGCTTTCTTT; clone_size: -; v_call: TRBV18; j_call: TRBJ1-1; d_call: TRBD1